Included here is one TCR beta chain sequence, with context. The sample is drawn from a study of CD8 T cells in Susac syndrome. Random hexamers primed reverse transcription of about 0.45 to 1 ug RNA. With immunoSEQ multiplex PCR, TCR beta CDR3 was amplified across 54 Vbeta and 13 Jbeta. From the immunoSEQ multiplex PCR reads, TCRdb called clonotypes with MiXCR, one entry per CDR3 protein. This table has around 150,000 distinct CDR3 sequences, roughly 94% appearing once. The sample was CD4+ T cells from PBMCs. This sequence was found in a human donor with Susac syndrome.

The CDR3 nucleotides are TGTGCCAGCAGCTTAGCATCCCTCAACTACGAGCAGTACTTC. Its protein is CASSLASLNYEQYF. This rearrangement joins TRBV7-2 to TRBJ2-7; D gene unclear. The CDR3 runs 14 residues. CDR1 is SGHTA, CDR2 FQGNSA, per germline. V lost 0 bases to trimming and J lost 3 bases, with 9 bases between them. The variable domain in full, completed from reference TRBV7-2 and TRBJ2-7, reads GAGVSQSPSNKVTEKGKDVELRCDPISGHTALYWYRQSLGQGLEFLIYFQGNSAPDKSGLPSDRFSAERTGGSVSTLTIQRTQQEDSAVYLCASSLASLNYEQYFGPGTRLTVT.